This T cell receptor beta chain was sequenced for a study of T cells in localized non-small cell lung cancer. Study results and caveats: Within adjacent lung there appeared a median approximately 60 of the top 100 tumor clones. It remains possible that heterogeneity exists, since only one tumor region was sequenced. Greater T cell density in blood accompanied longer overall survival. Compared with tumor, uninvolved adjacent lung displayed greater T cell clonality, ranking highest overall.

This CDR3 has 17 amino acids. Germline CDR1 and CDR2: PRHDT and FYEKMQ (reference sequence). Between the trimmed V and J ends, which lost 2 bases and 4 bases, there was a span of 19 bases. With respect to this clone: Its antigen is still unknown.

TCRdb's copy holds only in-frame clones and misses some; the assay was immunoSEQ multiplex PCR. The table lists roughly 66,000 clones, about 90% of them singletons. The TCR comes from a woman aged 40 to 75 with stage I lung adenocarcinoma. The sequencing used peripheral blood, collected before any cancer treatment. V gene TRBV13 combines with J gene TRBJ2-3; D remains unclear. DNA for the CDR3: TGTGCCAGCAGCTTAACCCGGAGCCAGCAAAGCGCAGATACGCAGTATTTT. It encodes CASSLTRSQQSADTQYF.